These 17 T cell receptor beta chains share one sample of origin, sequenced in a study of OX40 agonist ivuxolimab in advanced cancers. Sequencing was performed with immunoSEQ multiplex PCR; in TCRdb, only in-frame clones are kept and a portion is missing. The sample shows around 65,000 clones, around 90% of them seen only once. Sequences were derived from CD4+ or CD8+ T cells sorted from blood, sampled in a trial of the OX40 agonist ivuxolimab. These receptors originate from an adult with an advanced solid tumor such as melanoma, head and neck, liver or kidney cancer.

The gene calls are TRBV6-1 and TRBJ1-1, with D hard to call. The V gene's germline CDR1 is MNHNS and CDR2 SASEGT. The CDR3 contains 12 residues. Trimming took 2 bases from V and 7 from J, leaving 8 bases between them. The CDR3 sequence: CASSESWSEAFF. The CDR3, as DNA: TGTGCCAGCAGTGAAAGTTGGAGTGAAGCTTTCTTT.

This sequence joins TRBV5-4 and TRBJ2-7; TRBD1 aligns across 8 bases. J lost 4 bases, V lost 4 bases, and 7 bases had no gene match. The CDR3 length is 14 residues. The germline V gene has CDR1 SGHNT and CDR2 YYREEE (reference sequence). The CDR3 sequence: CASSERQGRYEQYF. CDR3 in DNA: TGTGCCAGCAGCGAGCGACAGGGGAGGTACGAGCAGTACTTC.

The gene calls are TRBV18 and TRBJ2-7; D gene ambiguous. Trimming removed 3 bases from V and 3 bases from J, with 9 bases in between. This CDR3 spans 13 amino acids. The germline V gene has CDR1 KGHSH and CDR2 LQKENI. CDR3 in amino acids: CASSPTAIYEQYF. The DNA for the CDR3 is TGTGCCAGCTCACCGACGGCAATCTACGAGCAGTACTTC.

The rearrangement links TRBV19 to TRBJ1-5; unclear D gene. This CDR3 comprises 12 residues. The germline V gene has CDR1 LNHDA and CDR2 SQIVND (reference sequence). V shed 3 bases and J shed 8 bases, with 8 bases lying between them. The CDR3 nucleotides read TGTGCCAGTAGTATCTGGACCAAGCCCCAGCATTTT. Encoded protein: CASSIWTKPQHF.

V gene TRBV5-1 combines with J gene TRBJ1-2; D ambiguous. V gave up 2 bases and J gave up 1 base, with 15 bases separating them. The CDR3 length is 16 residues. Germline CDR1 is SGHRS and CDR2 is YFSETQ. CDR3 in DNA: TGCGCCAGCAGCTTAGGCCTACTCGTCGATAACTATGGCTACACCTTC. It is translated as CASSLGLLVDNYGYTF. The full variable domain, completed using reference TRBV5-1 and TRBJ1-2, is KAGVTQTPRYLIKTRGQQVTLSCSPISGHRSVSWYQQTPGQGLQFLFEYFSETQRNKGNFPGRFSGRQFSNSRSEMNVSTLELGDSALYLCASSLGLLVDNYGYTFGSGTRLTVV.

This clone has more than one count but fewer than ten. The J gene is TRBJ2-7, the V gene TRBV25-1, with 9 bases that match TRBD2. This CDR3 is built from 17 residues. Per the germline V gene, CDR1 is MGHDK and CDR2 is SYGVNS. Trimming removed 4 bases from V and 3 bases from J; junction bases left unmatched: 13. The DNA of the CDR3 is TGTGCCAGCAGTGGACTACCGGGACTAGCATCCCACTACGAGCAGTACTTC. Translation: CASSGLPGLASHYEQYF.

CDR3 sequence reads: CASGLQPDGAGNEQFF. The CDR3, as DNA: TGCGCCAGCGGCCTCCAACCGGACGGGGCGGGCAATGAGCAGTTCTTC. The gene calls are TRBV5-1 and TRBJ2-1; either TRBD1 or TRBD2 may supply D (5 bases each). Germline assignment: CDR1 SGHRS and CDR2 YFSETQ. The ends were cut back, 7 bases at V and 6 bases at J, with 23 bases in the middle. The CDR3 is made up of 16 amino acids.

The V gene is TRBV4-3, the J gene TRBJ2-2; TRBD1 matches 8 bases. Germline loops: CDR1 LGHNA, CDR2 YSLEER. Germline trimming cut 0 bases from V and 8 bases from J; bases unmatched to any gene: 5. The CDR3 covers 15 residues. The CDR3 DNA is TGCGCCAGCAGCCAAGAGTCAGGGGGCATTGGGGAGCTGTTTTTT. Encoded protein: CASSQESGGIGELFF.

The rearrangement links TRBV6-6 to TRBJ2-7; D is perhaps TRBD1 or TRBD2 (5 bases each). The length of the CDR3 is 16 residues. The germline gives CDR1 MNHNY, CDR2 SVGAGI (reference sequence). V was trimmed by 5 bases and J by 2 bases, leaving 19 bases between them. CDR3 DNA: TGTGCCAGCAGTGCTACTAAGACTACAGGCGCCTACGAGCAGTACTTC. Protein product: CASSATKTTGAYEQYF.

V usage is TRBV27 and J usage is TRBJ1-6; TRBD1 is a possible D gene (5 bases). Germline assignment: CDR1 MNHEY and CDR2 SMNVEV (reference sequence). The CDR3 sequence is 20 residues long. V lost 5 bases and J lost 8, with 31 bases in between. The CDR3, as DNA: TGTGCCAGCAGTCTACGCCTGGGGGGAGCTGGCGACCTCCTGCATTCACCCCTCCACTTT. Translating it yields CASSLRLGGAGDLLHSPLHF.

The chain links TRBV11-1 to TRBJ1-5, with a possible D match to TRBD1 (6 bases). The germline V and J ends were trimmed by 1 base and 1 base, with 8 bases remaining between them. This CDR3 is 15 amino acids long. The germline V gene has CDR1 SGHAT and CDR2 FQDESV (reference sequence). DNA of the CDR3: TGTGCCAGCAGCTTAGTAACAGGGAGCAATCAGCCCCAGCATTTT. It specifies CASSLVTGSNQPQHF.

The chain has TRBV2 and TRBJ2-2; D gene unclear. The CDR3 loop spans 18 amino acids. Trimming stripped 5 bases from V and 4 bases from J, with 23 bases between. Per the germline V gene, CDR1 is SNHLY and CDR2 is FYNNEI. The DNA of the CDR3 is TGTGCCAGCAGTCATCCTTTATTGGCAAACACCGGCACCGGGGAGCTGTTTTTT. Protein product: CASSHPLLANTGTGELFF.

The rearrangement uses TRBV5-1 and TRBJ2-5; 9 nucleotides agree with TRBD1. The length of the CDR3 is 15 residues. The junction had 2 bases not matched to a gene; V was cut back by 0 bases and J by 2 bases. CDR1 and CDR2 (germline): SGHRS, YFSETQ. CDR3: CASSLAGQGQETQYF. The DNA of the CDR3 is TGCGCCAGCAGCTTGGCCGGACAGGGGCAAGAGACCCAGTACTTC.

The V call is TRBV7-3, the J call TRBJ1-1; weak D call: TRBD1 (6 bases). The CDR3 loop spans 15 amino acids. V lost 5 bases, J lost 0 bases, and 13 bases lay in between. Germline V gene data show CDR1 as SGHTA and CDR2 as FQGTGA. CDR3 coding DNA: TGTGCCAGCAGCAAGGAACAGGGTTTGAACACTGAAGCTTTCTTT. Translating it yields CASSKEQGLNTEAFF.

The CDR3 nucleotides are TGTGCCAGCAGCAAGGGGGGCGGGGGACACAATGAGCAGTTCTTC. This codes for CASSKGGGGHNEQFF. V is TRBV6-4 and J is TRBJ2-1, with a possible D match to TRBD2 (7 bases). Germline V gives CDR1 MRHNA, CDR2 SNTAGT. Trimming shortened V by 6 bases and J by 5 bases, and 17 bases separated the two germline ends. The CDR3 covers 15 residues.

This chain links TRBV6-5 with TRBJ1-1; D is perhaps TRBD1 (5 bases). This CDR3 is built from 16 residues. The V end lost 0 bases, the J end lost 1 base, and 12 bases lay between the germline ends. Germline-derived CDR1 and CDR2 are MNHEY and SVGAGI. The DNA for the CDR3 is TGTGCCAGCAGTTACTCGTTTTTTGGGGGGAACACTGAAGCTTTCTTT. This gives the protein CASSYSFFGGNTEAFF.

V is TRBV9 and J is TRBJ2-5; the D gene could be TRBD1 or TRBD2 (5 bases each). CDR1 is SGDLS and CDR2 is YYNGEE in the germline V gene. The CDR3 spans 16 residues. V was cut by 0 bases and J by 2 bases, with 14 bases left in between. The CDR3 reads CASSVAGTHPQETQYF. CDR3 coding DNA: TGTGCCAGCAGCGTAGCTGGGACGCACCCTCAAGAGACCCAGTACTTC.